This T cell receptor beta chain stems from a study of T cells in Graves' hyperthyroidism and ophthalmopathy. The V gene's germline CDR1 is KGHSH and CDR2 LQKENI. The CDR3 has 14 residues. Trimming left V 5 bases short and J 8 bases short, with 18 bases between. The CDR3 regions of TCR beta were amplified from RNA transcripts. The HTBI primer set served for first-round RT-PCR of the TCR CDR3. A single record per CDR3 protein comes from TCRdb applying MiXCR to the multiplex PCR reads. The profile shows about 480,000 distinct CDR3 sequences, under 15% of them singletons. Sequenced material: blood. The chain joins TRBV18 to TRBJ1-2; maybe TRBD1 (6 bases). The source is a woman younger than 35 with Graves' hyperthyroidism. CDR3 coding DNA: TGTGCCAGCTCAGTGGACAGCAGTATTGTCGGCTACACCTTC. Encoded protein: CASSVDSSIVGYTF.